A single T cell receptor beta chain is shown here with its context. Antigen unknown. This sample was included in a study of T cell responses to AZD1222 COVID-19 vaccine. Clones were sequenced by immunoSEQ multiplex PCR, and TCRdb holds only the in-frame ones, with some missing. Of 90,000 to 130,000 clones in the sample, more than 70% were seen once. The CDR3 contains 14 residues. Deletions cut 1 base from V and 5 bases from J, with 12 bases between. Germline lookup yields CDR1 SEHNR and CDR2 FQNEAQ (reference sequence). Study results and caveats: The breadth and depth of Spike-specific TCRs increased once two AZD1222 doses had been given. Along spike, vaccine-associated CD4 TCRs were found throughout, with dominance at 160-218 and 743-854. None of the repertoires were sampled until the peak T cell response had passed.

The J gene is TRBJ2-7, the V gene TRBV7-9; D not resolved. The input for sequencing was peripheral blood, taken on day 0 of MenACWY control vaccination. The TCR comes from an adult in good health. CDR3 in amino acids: CASSLVSPKDEQYF. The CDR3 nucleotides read TGTGCCAGCAGCTTAGTGAGCCCGAAAGACGAGCAGTACTTC.